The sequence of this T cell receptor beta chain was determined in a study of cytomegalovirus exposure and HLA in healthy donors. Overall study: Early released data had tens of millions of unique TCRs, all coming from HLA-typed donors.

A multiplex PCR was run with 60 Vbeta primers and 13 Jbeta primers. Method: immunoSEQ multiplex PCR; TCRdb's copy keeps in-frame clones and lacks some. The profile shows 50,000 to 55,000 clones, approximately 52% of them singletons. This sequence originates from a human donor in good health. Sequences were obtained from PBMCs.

CDR3 nucleotides: TGTGCCAGCAGTTTCGACAGTTATCAGCCCCAGCATTTT. Protein product: CASSFDSYQPQHF. The V gene is TRBV2, the J gene TRBJ1-5; D may be TRBD1 (5 bases). Trimming stripped 5 bases from V and 5 bases from J, with 10 bases between. The CDR3 runs 13 residues. Germline values: CDR1 SNHLY, CDR2 FYNNEI.